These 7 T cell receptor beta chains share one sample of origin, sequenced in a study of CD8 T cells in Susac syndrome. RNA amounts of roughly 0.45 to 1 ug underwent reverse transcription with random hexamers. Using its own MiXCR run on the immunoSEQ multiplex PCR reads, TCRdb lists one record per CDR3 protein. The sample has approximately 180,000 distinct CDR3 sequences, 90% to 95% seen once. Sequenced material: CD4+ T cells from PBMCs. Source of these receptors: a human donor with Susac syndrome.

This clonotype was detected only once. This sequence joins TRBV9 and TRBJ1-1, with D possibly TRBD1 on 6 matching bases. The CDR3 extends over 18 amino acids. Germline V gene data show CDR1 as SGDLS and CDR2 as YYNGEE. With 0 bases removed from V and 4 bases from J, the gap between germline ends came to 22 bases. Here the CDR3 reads CASSVAPEGGGGVTEAFF. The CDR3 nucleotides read TGTGCCAGCAGCGTAGCCCCGGAGGGGGGGGGAGGTGTCACTGAAGCTTTCTTT. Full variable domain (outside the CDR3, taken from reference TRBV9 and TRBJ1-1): DSGVTQTPKHLITATGQRVTLRCSPRSGDLSVYWYQQSLDQGLQFLIQYYNGEERAKGNILERFSAQQFPDLHSELNLSSLELGDSALYFCASSVAPEGGGGVTEAFFGQGTRLTVV.

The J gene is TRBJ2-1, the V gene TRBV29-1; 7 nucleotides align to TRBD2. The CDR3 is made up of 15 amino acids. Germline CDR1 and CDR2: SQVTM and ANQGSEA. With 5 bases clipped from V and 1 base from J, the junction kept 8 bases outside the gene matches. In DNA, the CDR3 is TGCAGCGTTCCTACCGAGCGGGGATCCTACAATGAGCAGTTCTTC. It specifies CSVPTERGSYNEQFF.

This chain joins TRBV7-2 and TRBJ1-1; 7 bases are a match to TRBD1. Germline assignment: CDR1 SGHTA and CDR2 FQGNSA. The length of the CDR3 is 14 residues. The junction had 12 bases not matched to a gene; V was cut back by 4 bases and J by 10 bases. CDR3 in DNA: TGTGCCAGCAGCTCCCTCCAGGGGGGGCCTGGAGCTTTCTTT. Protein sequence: CASSSLQGGPGAFF.

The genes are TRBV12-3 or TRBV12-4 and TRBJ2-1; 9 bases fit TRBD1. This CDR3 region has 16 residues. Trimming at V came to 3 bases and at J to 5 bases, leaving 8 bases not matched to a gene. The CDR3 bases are TGTGCCAGCAGTTTGTACAGGGGGCTTTCTGACAATGAGCAGTTCTTC. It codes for CASSLYRGLSDNEQFF.

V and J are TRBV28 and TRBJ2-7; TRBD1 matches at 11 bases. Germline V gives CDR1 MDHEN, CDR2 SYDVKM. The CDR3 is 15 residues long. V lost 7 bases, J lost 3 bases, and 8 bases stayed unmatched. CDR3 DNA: TGTGCCAGCATCCATCAGGGACAGGGGGGCTACGAGCAGTACTTC. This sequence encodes CASIHQGQGGYEQYF.

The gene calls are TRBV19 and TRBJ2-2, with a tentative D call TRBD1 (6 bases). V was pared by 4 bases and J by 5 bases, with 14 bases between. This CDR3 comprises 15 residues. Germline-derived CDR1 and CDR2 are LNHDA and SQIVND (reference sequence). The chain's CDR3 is CASSTRGFGTGELFF. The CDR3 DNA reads TGTGCCAGTAGTACCAGGGGTTTTGGGACCGGGGAGCTGTTTTTT.

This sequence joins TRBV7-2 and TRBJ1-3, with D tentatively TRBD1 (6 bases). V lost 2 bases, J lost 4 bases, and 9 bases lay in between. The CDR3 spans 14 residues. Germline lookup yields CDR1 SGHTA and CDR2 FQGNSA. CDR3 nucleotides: TGTGCCAGCAGCTTAACAGGGTGGGGAAACACCATATATTTT. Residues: CASSLTGWGNTIYF.